This T cell receptor beta chain stems from a study of response to subunit inactivated influenza vaccine. V was shortened by 0 bases and J by 7 bases, with 14 bases between the two germline ends. The CDR3 sequence is 15 residues long. Germline V gives CDR1 SGHTS, CDR2 YDEGEE. TCRdb re-derived calls from the RT-PCR reads in MiXCR, one entry per CDR3 protein. The repertoire consists of about 240,000 distinct CDR3 sequences, with more than 9% occurring once and the leading ten covering more than 7%. This chain connects TRBV5-8 to TRBJ2-1; no clear D gene. The sequenced sample was non-naive T cells sorted from PBMCs, obtained roughly 2 weeks before vaccination. The clonotype comes from a man aged 50-59 years who received an inactivated influenza vaccine. The CDR3 loop reads CASSLAGRLGNEQFF. DNA of the CDR3: TGTGCCAGCAGCTTGGCCGGCCGCCTTGGGAATGAGCAGTTCTTC.